This TCR beta chain was documented in a study of blood T cell repertoires in COVID-19. Trimming removed 1 base at V and 1 base at J, with 14 bases between. Per the germline V gene, CDR1 is SGHVS and CDR2 is FNYEAQ. This CDR3 is 17 amino acids long. Clones were read by immunoSEQ multiplex PCR, and TCRdb kept only the in-frame ones, dropping some. The table lists fewer than 500,000 clones, 70% to 90% of them singletons. The chain carries TRBV7-6 and TRBJ2-1, with a weak D call TRBD1 (6 bases). Source material: PBMCs or T cells enriched from blood (not recorded which). This sequence originates from a woman aged 18-29 years with acute COVID-19. CDR3 in amino acids: CASSLGIGGRSYNEQFF. CDR3 DNA sequence: TGTGCCAGCAGCTTAGGGATTGGGGGCAGGTCCTACAATGAGCAGTTCTTC.